The 22 T cell receptor beta chains given below trace back to one sample, sequenced in a study of blood T cells in healthy people across ages. For the second PCR, which ran for about 7 to 11 cycles, a sample-barcoded 5' primer and a J-beta primer mix were used. TCRdb reprocessed the 5' RACE reads with MiXCR, giving one entry per CDR3 protein. The sample lists 1.6 million or so distinct CDR3 sequences; approximately 32% were seen once. Sequencing was done on a sample of blood. The receptor source for this set is a woman aged 30 to 39 in good health.

In this sample, this clonotype turned up a few times. The V call is TRBV13, the J call TRBJ2-7; possibly TRBD1 or TRBD2 for D (6 bases each). This CDR3 comprises 13 residues. CDR1 and CDR2 (germline): PRHDT, FYEKMQ (reference sequence). The germline V and J ends were trimmed by 7 bases and 7 bases, with 17 bases remaining between them. This CDR3 is CASTGARDYEQYF. The CDR3 DNA follows: TGTGCCAGCACGGGGGCGAGAGATTATGAGCAGTACTTC.

This clonotype has just a few counts. The chain links TRBV6-5 to TRBJ2-7; tentative D call: TRBD2 (6 bases). Trimming stripped 2 bases from V and 0 bases from J, with 11 bases between. The CDR3 spans 15 residues. Per the germline V gene, CDR1 is MNHEY and CDR2 is SVGAGI. For the CDR3, the DNA is TGTGCCAGCAGTTACAACGGGGGTTCCTCCTACGAGCAGTACTTC. Its translation: CASSYNGGSSYEQYF.

The chain combines TRBV12-3 or TRBV12-4 with TRBJ2-7; 8 bases are shared with TRBD1. Trimming removed 2 bases from V and 6 bases from J; junction bases left unmatched: 6. The CDR3 has 14 residues. In DNA, the CDR3 is TGTGCCAGCAGTTTACAGGGGGCTAGGTGCGAGCAGTACTTC. Translated, it gives CASSLQGARCEQYF.

This clonotype was observed many times. The chain links TRBV29-1 to TRBJ2-3; 8 bases fit TRBD2. V trimming: 5 bases; J trimming: 2 bases; junction bases outside the gene matches: 12. The CDR3 length is 16 residues. From germline, CDR1 is SQVTM and CDR2 ANQGSEA. CDR3 loop: CSVSGRSGSPTDTQYF. The CDR3 DNA sequence: TGCAGCGTTTCAGGGAGGAGCGGGAGCCCCACAGATACGCAGTATTTT.

In this sample, this clonotype turned up a few times. The rearrangement uses TRBV2 and TRBJ2-7; the D is unclear. Judging by the DNA end, TRBJ2-5 fits better; the J call may be wrong. CDR3 length: 11 residues. CDR1 and CDR2 (germline): SNHLY, FYNNEI. Here the CDR3 reads CASSGEGTQYF. The DNA for the CDR3 is TGTGCCAGCAGTGGGGAAGGGACCCAGTACTTC.

This clonotype appeared a few times. This chain links TRBV28 with TRBJ2-7; D unresolved. V was shortened by 6 bases and J by 2 bases, with 8 bases between the two germline ends. This CDR3 region has 12 residues. CDR1 and CDR2 from the germline V gene are MDHEN and SYDVKM. The DNA for the CDR3 is TGTGCCAGCAGCCATAATACCTACGAGCAGTACTTC. Translation gives CASSHNTYEQYF.

This clonotype was observed at least ten times. This chain links TRBV27 with TRBJ2-1; TRBD1 is a possible D gene (6 bases). The CDR3 sequence is 12 residues long. Per germline, CDR1 MNHEY and CDR2 SMNVEV (reference sequence). V gave up 5 bases and J gave up 10 bases, with 12 bases separating them. The CDR3 loop reads CASSPQGREQFF. The CDR3 DNA reads as TGTGCCAGCAGTCCACAGGGTAGGGAGCAGTTCTTC.

This clonotype was observed a handful of times. The chain has TRBV12-3 or TRBV12-4 and TRBJ2-3, with 8 positions matching TRBD2. Unmatched junction bases numbered 9, after V lost 4 bases and J lost 6 bases. This CDR3 has 15 amino acids. The DNA for the CDR3 is TGTGCCAGCAGTTACAGCGGGAGCCGCTTGGATACGCAGTATTTT. This encodes CASSYSGSRLDTQYF.

This chain connects TRBV30 to TRBJ1-6, with TRBD1 as a possible D gene (5 bases). The V end lost 6 bases, the J end lost 5 bases, and 14 bases lay between the germline ends. The CDR3 loop spans 14 amino acids. CDR1 GTSNPN and CDR2 SVGIG come from the germline V gene (reference sequence). CDR3 loop: CACRGVINNSPLHF. DNA of the CDR3: TGTGCCTGCCGAGGGGTTATCAATAATTCACCCCTCCACTTT.

This chain links TRBV20-1 with TRBJ2-7; D ambiguous. The CDR3 runs to 15 residues. Trimming removed 0 bases from V and 7 bases from J, with 19 bases in between. CDR1 is DFQATT, CDR2 SNEGSKA, per germline (reference sequence). As DNA, the CDR3 is TGCAGTGCTAGAGACAGTCCGCGCCCCGTTGATGAGCAGTACTTC. As protein: CSARDSPRPVDEQYF.

This chain links TRBV5-1 with TRBJ2-3; D ambiguous. Deletions cut 5 bases from V and 4 bases from J, with 8 bases between. There are 12 residues in the CDR3. CDR1 is SGHRS and CDR2 is YFSETQ in the germline V gene. CDR3 nucleotides: TGCGCCAGCAGAATCGGTCCAGATACGCAGTATTTT. It codes for CASRIGPDTQYF.

V usage is TRBV5-1 and J usage is TRBJ1-5; 7 bases match TRBD1. Germline V gives CDR1 SGHRS, CDR2 YFSETQ. J was trimmed by 1 base and V by 0 bases; bases with no gene match: 4. This CDR3 contains 16 residues. CDR3 protein: CASSLEGGTSNQPQHF. CDR3 nucleotides: TGCGCCAGCAGCTTGGAAGGGGGCACGAGCAATCAGCCCCAGCATTTT.

This clonotype was observed many times. The chain uses TRBV29-1 and TRBJ2-6; D unresolved. CDR3 length: 14 residues. V was clipped by 5 bases and J by 2 bases, with 10 bases between them. Germline V gene lookup returns CDR1 SQVTM and CDR2 ANQGSEA. The CDR3, as DNA: TGCAGCGTTAACCTTCTCCCTGGGGCCAACGTCCTGACTTTC. Translated, it gives CSVNLLPGANVLTF.

This clonotype was seen many times. V gene TRBV29-1 combines with J gene TRBJ2-7; D ambiguous. Trimming left V 7 bases short and J 2 bases short, with 12 bases between. There are 12 residues in the CDR3. Germline CDR1 and CDR2: SQVTM and ANQGSEA. Written as DNA, the CDR3 is TGCAGCGCTCTCACAAGCACCTACGAGCAGTACTTC. It is translated as CSALTSTYEQYF.

The rearrangement uses TRBV3-1 and TRBJ2-1, with 13 bases fitting TRBD2. After removal of 0 bases from V and 6 bases from J, the junction contained 5 bases not matched to a gene. The germline V gene has CDR1 LGHDT and CDR2 YNNKEL (reference sequence). The CDR3 consists of 17 residues. The DNA for the CDR3 is TGTGCCAGCAGCCAAGATAGACTAGCGGGGGGTACCAATGAGCAGTTCTTC. It is translated as CASSQDRLAGGTNEQFF.

On this clonotype itself: A much bigger clone sits one base away, suggesting this may be a read error. V and J are TRBV12-3 or TRBV12-4 and TRBJ1-1; D perhaps matches TRBD1 (5 bases). The CDR3 contains 14 residues. Trimming took 6 bases from V and 2 from J, leaving 13 bases between them. The CDR3 nucleotides are TGTGCCAGCAGAAAAGCCCAGGGTAACACTGAAGCTTTCTTT. Translation: CASRKAQGNTEAFF.

The DNA for the CDR3 is TGTGCCAGCAGTTTACGGCCTGGCTATGGCTACACCTTC. This gives the protein CASSLRPGYGYTF. V gene TRBV28 combines with J gene TRBJ1-2; D unresolved. V gave up 2 bases and J gave up 4 bases, with 8 bases separating them. Per the germline V gene, CDR1 is MDHEN and CDR2 is SYDVKM. The CDR3 contains 13 residues.

The chain is built from TRBV28 and TRBJ1-6, with D hard to call. This CDR3 spans 12 amino acids. Germline CDR1 is MDHEN and CDR2 is SYDVKM. The V gene lost 4 bases and the J gene lost 14 bases, with 12 bases spanning the gap. In DNA form, the CDR3 reads TGTGCCAGCAGTTCCATTGACGGTTCCCTCCACTTT. Its translation is CASSSIDGSLHF.

This clonotype showed up just a few times. The chain carries TRBV7-8 and TRBJ2-5, with 13 bases fitting TRBD2. Germline CDR1 SGHVS, CDR2 FQNEAQ. This CDR3 has 17 amino acids. Losses at the gene ends were 1 base for V and 5 bases for J; bases not matched to a gene: 7. The CDR3 DNA sequence: TGTGCCAGCAGCTTAGTAACTAGCGGGGGGGGAGGGGAGACCCAGTACTTC. It yields the protein CASSLVTSGGGGETQYF.

The rearrangement links TRBV7-2 to TRBJ2-1; D possibly matches TRBD1 or TRBD2 (7 bases each). Matching the DNA end better, TRBJ2-7 makes the J call doubtful. Germline V gene lookup returns CDR1 SGHTA and CDR2 FQGNSA. The CDR3 length is 16 residues. The CDR3 region is CASSLAGGGPVYEQYF. CDR3 coding DNA: TGTGCCAGCAGCTTAGCGGGAGGGGGCCCCGTCTACGAGCAGTACTTC.

As regards this clonotype: Being one base from a much bigger clone, this may be a read error. This rearrangement joins TRBV29-1 to TRBJ2-5; no firm D call. The CDR3 covers 11 residues. Germline CDR1 reads SQVTM; CDR2 reads ANQGSEA. V shed 0 bases and J shed 11 bases, with 10 bases lying between them. The CDR3 region is CSVEDRYGQYF. The CDR3 DNA sequence: TGCAGCGTTGAAGATAGATACGGGCAGTACTTC.

The chain uses TRBV10-3 and TRBJ2-3; 7 bases fit TRBD2. The CDR3 has 15 amino acids. From germline, CDR1 is ENHRY and CDR2 SYGVKD. The V gene end was trimmed by 4 bases and the J gene end by 4 bases; junction bases not matched to a gene: 8. The CDR3 sequence is CAISASVTSADTQYF. CDR3 sequence (DNA): TGTGCCATCAGTGCTAGCGTAACTAGCGCAGATACGCAGTATTTT.